This T cell receptor (beta chain) was captured by sequencing in a study of human T cells and chemical hapten exposure. This clonotype has a handful of counts. Via MiXCR, TCRdb re-called the RACE reads, giving one row per CDR3 protein. This table holds 350,000 to 400,000 distinct CDR3 sequences, around 5.5% found once. This CDR3 comprises 17 residues. Germline V gene sequence: CDR1 SQVTM, CDR2 ANQGSEA. V trimming: 3 bases; J trimming: 1 base; junction bases outside the gene matches: 13. Described time point: pre-sensitization, week 0. As to treatment: therapeutic diphenylcyclopropenone sensitization with weekly scalp DPC.

This clonotype originated in a woman aged 50 to 65 with alopecia areata. Some clones in this sample may be carry-over from other donors' samples. The sequencing used whole blood, collected in connection with sensitization to the hapten diphenylcyclopropenone (DPC). The V and J genes are TRBV29-1 and TRBJ1-1; 8 nucleotides match TRBD1. CDR3 amino acids: CSVDEFDRGEGNTEAFF. CDR3 bases: TGCAGCGTTGACGAATTTGACAGGGGAGAGGGGAACACTGAAGCTTTCTTT.